Following are 30 T cell receptor beta chains from one sample sequenced in a study of long-term antiretroviral therapy in people with HIV. Survey-level resolution applied to immunoSEQ assay v3.0. Libraries were prepared by immunoSEQ multiplex PCR; TCRdb keeps only in-frame clonotypes and omits some of them. The repertoire holds 15,000 to 20,000 clones, with around four fifths as singletons. Here the sequenced sample was unsorted PBMCs, taken 0.3 years after starting antiretroviral therapy. The source is a young man with HIV.

A few counts support this clone. The chain uses TRBV2 and TRBJ1-5, with D possibly being TRBD1 (5 bases). Per germline, CDR1 SNHLY and CDR2 FYNNEI. The CDR3 runs to 14 residues. V was clipped by 6 bases and J by 2 bases, with 11 bases between them. This CDR3 reads CASSDQGGNQPQHF. Written as DNA, the CDR3 is TGTGCCAGCAGCGACCAGGGCGGCAATCAGCCCCAGCATTTT. The entire variable domain, with the rest obtained from reference TRBV2 and TRBJ1-5, is as follows: EPEVTQTPSHQVTQMGQEVILRCVPISNHLYFYWYRQILGQKVEFLVSFYNNEISEKSEIFDDQFSVERPDGSNFTLKIRSTKLEDSAMYFCASSDQGGNQPQHFGDGTRLSIL.

This rearrangement joins TRBV4-1 to TRBJ2-7; D gene uncertain. The V gene's germline CDR1 is MGHRA and CDR2 YSYEKL. With 4 bases removed from V and 0 bases from J, the gap between germline ends came to 4 bases. The CDR3 extends over 12 amino acids. The CDR3 DNA is TGCGCCAGCAGCCTCCCCTCCTACGAGCAGTACTTC. Its translation: CASSLPSYEQYF.

DNA of the CDR3: TGTGCCAGCAGCTTAAAGGGGGCTGGCAATCAGCCCCAGCATTTT. Its translation is CASSLKGAGNQPQHF. The chain recombines TRBV7-8 with TRBJ1-5; 7 bases agree with TRBD1. Germline trimming cut 2 bases from V and 2 bases from J; bases unmatched to any gene: 3. Germline CDR1 reads SGHVS; CDR2 reads FQNEAQ. This CDR3 contains 15 residues.

This chain connects TRBV5-1 to TRBJ1-5; D is unresolved. Germline V gene data show CDR1 as SGHRS and CDR2 as YFSETQ. The V end lost 2 bases, the J end lost 5 bases, and 8 bases lay between the germline ends. The CDR3 consists of 13 residues. CDR3 sequence: CASSFELDQPQHF. The CDR3 nucleotides are TGCGCCAGCAGCTTCGAATTGGATCAGCCCCAGCATTTT.

The chain uses TRBV11-2 and TRBJ2-1, with D perhaps being TRBD1 or TRBD2 (5 bases each). Trimming pared 6 bases from V and 10 bases from J, leaving 16 bases between. Germline CDR1 reads SGHAT; CDR2 reads FQNNGV. The CDR3 length is 13 residues. The CDR3 nucleotides read TGTGCCAGCAGATTACCCGGGGACCACGAGCAGTTCTTC. Translation gives CASRLPGDHEQFF.

The chain has TRBV6-5 and TRBJ1-6; TRBD1 matches at 7 bases. After removal of 7 bases from V and 10 bases from J, the junction contained 10 bases not matched to a gene. From germline, CDR1 is MNHEY and CDR2 SVGAGI. The CDR3 runs 14 residues. CDR3 sequence reads: CASTHDRDRSPLHF. For the CDR3, the DNA is TGTGCCAGCACACACGACAGGGATAGGTCACCCCTCCACTTT.

V and J are TRBV5-5 and TRBJ1-6; TRBD1 might be the D (5 bases). V was cut by 6 bases and J by 7 bases, with 14 bases left in between. The CDR3 is 14 residues long. Germline V gene data show CDR1 as SGHKS and CDR2 as YYEKEE (reference sequence). The CDR3 coding sequence is TGTGCCAGCAACTACGGGGCTCAAAATTCACCCCTCCACTTT. Its translation: CASNYGAQNSPLHF.

This clone was detected only once. The V and J genes are TRBV10-3 and TRBJ2-2; possibly TRBD2 for D (7 bases). CDR1 and CDR2 from the germline V gene are ENHRY and SYGVKD. V was shortened by 10 bases and J by 3 bases, with 18 bases between the two germline ends. The CDR3 totals 15 residues. CDR3 protein: CATGAPGGDTGELFF. The CDR3 bases are TGTGCCACAGGGGCGCCGGGAGGAGACACCGGGGAGCTGTTTTTT.

The J gene is TRBJ1-1, the V gene TRBV5-4; the D gene is possibly TRBD1 (6 bases). The CDR3 covers 14 residues. From germline, CDR1 is SGHNT and CDR2 YYREEE (reference sequence). Trimming took 3 bases from V and 2 from J, leaving 11 bases between them. This CDR3 reads CASSSSTGNTEAFF. The CDR3 nucleotides are TGTGCCAGCAGCTCATCGACAGGCAACACTGAAGCTTTCTTT.

Only a few counts were recorded for this clone. The chain has TRBV6-4 and TRBJ1-2; D gene unclear. The CDR3 is 15 residues long. Germline assignment: CDR1 MRHNA and CDR2 SNTAGT. Trimming shortened V by 3 bases and J by 2 bases, and 13 bases separated the two germline ends. The CDR3 nucleotides read TGTGCCAGCAGTGATTGGCAGCCACCCAACTATGGCTACACCTTC. Translated, it gives CASSDWQPPNYGYTF.

The CDR3 sequence: CASSIQGGEEKLFF. The DNA for the CDR3 is TGTGCCAGCAGTATACAGGGGGGTGAGGAAAAACTGTTTTTT. V and J are TRBV27 and TRBJ1-4; 8 bases are shared with TRBD1. The CDR3 runs to 14 residues. CDR1 and CDR2 (germline): MNHEY, SMNVEV (reference sequence). Trimming cost V 5 bases and J 8 bases; bases outside gene matches: 7. The variable domain in full, with the rest retrieved from reference TRBV27 and TRBJ1-4, is EAQVTQNPRYLITVTGKKLTVTCSQNMNHEYMSWYRQDPGLGLRQIYYSMNVEVTDKGDVPEGYKVSRKEKRNFPLILESPSPNQTSLYFCASSIQGGEEKLFFGSGTQLSVL.

The chain couples TRBV10-1 to TRBJ2-1; 7 nucleotides align to TRBD2. The CDR3 has 10 amino acids. The trim removed 5 bases at V and 14 bases at J, leaving 3 bases unmatched. The germline CDR1 and CDR2 sequences are WNHNN and SYGVQD (reference sequence). CDR3 loop: CASSWGGEFF. In DNA form, the CDR3 reads TGCGCCAGCAGTTGGGGGGGGGAGTTCTTC.

This rearrangement joins TRBV7-3 to TRBJ1-1; D not resolved. V shed 5 bases and J shed 4 bases, with 11 bases lying between them. Germline loops: CDR1 SGHTA, CDR2 FQGTGA. This CDR3 contains 13 residues. Here the CDR3 reads CASSPTGSTEAFF. In DNA form, the CDR3 reads TGTGCCAGCAGCCCCACGGGAAGCACTGAAGCTTTCTTT.

The rearrangement links TRBV5-1 to TRBJ2-5; 12 nucleotides match TRBD2. V shed 0 bases, J shed 4 bases, and the junction held 4 bases outside the gene matches. Germline CDR1 SGHRS, CDR2 YFSETQ. The CDR3 sequence is 16 residues long. The CDR3 here is CASSLESSGGGETQYF. The DNA for the CDR3 is TGCGCCAGCAGCTTGGAATCTAGCGGGGGGGGAGAGACCCAGTACTTC.

The CDR3: CAISESESARNTEAFF. The CDR3 DNA reads TGTGCCATCAGTGAGTCTGAGAGCGCACGGAACACTGAAGCTTTCTTT. The V gene is TRBV10-3, the J gene TRBJ1-1; D is unclear. The germline V gene encodes CDR1 ENHRY and CDR2 SYGVKD. The CDR3 is 16 residues long. Trimming shortened V by 0 bases and J by 1 base, and 12 bases separated the two germline ends.

V usage is TRBV11-2 and J usage is TRBJ2-3, with TRBD1 as a possible D gene (6 bases). The CDR3 extends over 14 amino acids. Trimming pared 4 bases from V and 6 bases from J, leaving 14 bases between. CDR1 and CDR2 from the germline V gene are SGHAT and FQNNGV. In DNA, the CDR3 is TGTGCCAGCAGCTCCCGCTACCAGGGGGATACGCAGTATTTT. This encodes CASSSRYQGDTQYF. The full variable domain, its missing parts supplied by reference TRBV11-2 and TRBJ2-3, is EAGVAQSPRYKIIEKRQSVAFWCNPISGHATLYWYQQILGQGPKLLIQFQNNGVVDDSQLPKDRFSAERLKGVDSTLKIQPAKLEDSAVYLCASSSRYQGDTQYFGPGTRLTVL.

V gene TRBV6-5 combines with J gene TRBJ1-3; a possible D gene is TRBD1 (5 bases). The length of the CDR3 is 16 residues. CDR1 is MNHEY, CDR2 SVGAGI, per germline. Trimming removed 4 bases at V and 0 bases at J, with 13 bases between. In DNA, the CDR3 is TGTGCCAGCAGTTGGTCAGGGCCAAGCTCTGGAAACACCATATATTTT. It translates to CASSWSGPSSGNTIYF.

The chain uses TRBV29-1 and TRBJ1-2; D possibly corresponds to TRBD1 (6 bases). This CDR3 is 12 amino acids long. Germline CDR1 is SQVTM and CDR2 is ANQGSEA. V gave up 4 bases and J gave up 5 bases, with 11 bases separating them. CDR3 region: CSVVGQGYGYTF. The CDR3 DNA reads TGCAGCGTTGTCGGCCAGGGGTATGGCTACACCTTC.

This rearrangement joins TRBV5-1 to TRBJ1-4; TRBD1 matches 10 bases. The CDR3 is 16 residues long. J gave up 5 bases and V 1 base, and 5 bases lay outside the gene matches. Germline V CDR1 and CDR2: SGHRS, YFSETQ. CDR3 sequence reads: CASSLQGTGENEKLFF. The CDR3 region has the DNA TGCGCCAGCAGCTTGCAGGGGACAGGGGAGAATGAAAAACTGTTTTTT.

This clone showed up just once. The chain joins TRBV2 to TRBJ1-6; no clear D. V lost 1 base and J 8 bases, leaving 9 bases between the germline ends. The CDR3 length is 14 residues. CDR1 and CDR2 (germline): SNHLY, FYNNEI. The CDR3 sequence is CASSEGRVHSPLHF. Written as DNA, the CDR3 is TGTGCCAGCAGTGAAGGACGGGTTCATTCACCCCTCCACTTT.

This chain links TRBV28 with TRBJ1-3; TRBD1 is a possible D gene (5 bases). Germline CDR1 is MDHEN and CDR2 is SYDVKM. CDR3 size: 16 residues. Trimming stripped 6 bases from V and 4 bases from J, with 19 bases between. CDR3 in amino acids: CASRTEGVGYGNTIYF. The DNA of the CDR3 is TGTGCCAGCAGAACCGAAGGGGTCGGTTACGGAAACACCATATATTTT. The variable domain in full, completed from reference TRBV28 and TRBJ1-3, reads DVKVTQSSRYLVKRTGEKVFLECVQDMDHENMFWYRQDPGLGLRLIYFSYDVKMKEKGDIPEGYSVSREKKERFSLILESASTNQTSMYLCASRTEGVGYGNTIYFGEGSWLTVV.

This sequence joins TRBV5-1 and TRBJ1-5; TRBD1 might be the D (5 bases). This CDR3 has 14 residues. V was shortened by 4 bases and J by 8 bases, with 16 bases between the two germline ends. CDR1 and CDR2 (germline): SGHRS, YFSETQ. The chain's CDR3 is CASSPLGVGEPQHF. The CDR3 DNA follows: TGCGCCAGCAGCCCCCTCGGGGTGGGGGAGCCCCAGCATTTT.

In its sample, this clone was seen once. The rearrangement uses TRBV29-1 and TRBJ2-1; TRBD2 matches 8 bases. CDR3 length: 15 residues. After removal of 5 bases from V and 8 bases from J, the junction contained 14 bases not matched to a gene. In germline, CDR1 is SQVTM, CDR2 ANQGSEA. CDR3 region: CSVTGLTGGRDEQFF. The CDR3 DNA reads TGCAGCGTTACGGGTCTGACGGGGGGGCGGGATGAGCAGTTCTTC.

The rearrangement joins TRBV7-9 to TRBJ2-2; D gene uncertain. CDR1 is SEHNR and CDR2 is FQNEAQ in the germline V gene (reference sequence). This CDR3 contains 14 residues. V was trimmed by 7 bases and J by 0 bases, leaving 9 bases between them. The CDR3 sequence: CASTEQTNTGELFF. The CDR3 DNA is TGTGCCAGCACCGAACAGACGAACACCGGGGAGCTGTTTTTT.

This sequence joins TRBV19 and TRBJ1-2; D is undetermined. With 5 bases removed from V and 5 bases from J, the gap between germline ends came to 15 bases. The CDR3 is made up of 14 amino acids. CDR1 LNHDA and CDR2 SQIVND come from the germline V gene (reference sequence). CDR3 coding DNA: TGTGCCAGTAGTCGGGGTGTTTTGGGTTATGGCTACACCTTC. It specifies CASSRGVLGYGYTF.

The rearrangement joins TRBV6-5 to TRBJ1-1, with D possibly matching TRBD1 (5 bases). CDR3 length: 14 residues. Trimming shortened V by 0 bases and J by 4 bases, and 9 bases separated the two germline ends. Germline V gene sequence: CDR1 MNHEY, CDR2 SVGAGI. In nucleotides, the CDR3 is TGTGCCAGCAGTTACTCAGCAGGGCCCACTGAAGCTTTCTTT. Its translation: CASSYSAGPTEAFF.

This chain connects TRBV7-3 to TRBJ2-2; 10 nucleotides line up with TRBD1. The CDR3 sequence is 14 residues long. Per germline, CDR1 SGHTA and CDR2 FQGTGA. V lost 8 bases to trimming and J lost 3 bases; unmatched junction nucleotides: 3. The CDR3 nucleotides read TGTGCCAGCTCGGGACAGGGGTACACCGGGGAGCTGTTTTTT. As protein: CASSGQGYTGELFF.

V is TRBV28 and J is TRBJ2-1; D could derive from TRBD1 or TRBD2 (6 bases each). Germline V gives CDR1 MDHEN, CDR2 SYDVKM. The CDR3 runs to 14 residues. The ends were cut back, 4 bases at V and 10 bases at J, with 17 bases in the middle. The CDR3 DNA follows: TGTGCCAGCAGTTCCCAAGAAGGGGGGCGCGAGCAGTTCTTC. It specifies CASSSQEGGREQFF. Supplemented by reference TRBV28 and TRBJ2-1, the full variable domain reads DVKVTQSSRYLVKRTGEKVFLECVQDMDHENMFWYRQDPGLGLRLIYFSYDVKMKEKGDIPEGYSVSREKKERFSLILESASTNQTSMYLCASSSQEGGREQFFGPGTRLTVL.

The chain joins TRBV2 to TRBJ1-1; D call uncertain. CDR1 is SNHLY, CDR2 FYNNEI, per germline. The ends were cut back, 2 bases at V and 2 bases at J, with 12 bases in the middle. The CDR3 is 15 amino acids. The CDR3, as DNA: TGTGCCAGCAGTGAAAGCCAGGTTGTTAACACTGAAGCTTTCTTT. Its protein is CASSESQVVNTEAFF. The full variable domain, with the rest looked up from reference TRBV2 and TRBJ1-1, is EPEVTQTPSHQVTQMGQEVILRCVPISNHLYFYWYRQILGQKVEFLVSFYNNEISEKSEIFDDQFSVERPDGSNFTLKIRSTKLEDSAMYFCASSESQVVNTEAFFGQGTRLTVV.

This clone appeared a single time. The genes are TRBV2 and TRBJ1-4; no definite D call. V was trimmed by 7 bases and J by 2 bases, leaving 5 bases between them. The CDR3 is made up of 12 amino acids. Germline loops: CDR1 SNHLY, CDR2 FYNNEI. The DNA of the CDR3 is TGTGCCAGCACGGACACTAATGAAAAACTGTTTTTT. Encoded protein: CASTDTNEKLFF.